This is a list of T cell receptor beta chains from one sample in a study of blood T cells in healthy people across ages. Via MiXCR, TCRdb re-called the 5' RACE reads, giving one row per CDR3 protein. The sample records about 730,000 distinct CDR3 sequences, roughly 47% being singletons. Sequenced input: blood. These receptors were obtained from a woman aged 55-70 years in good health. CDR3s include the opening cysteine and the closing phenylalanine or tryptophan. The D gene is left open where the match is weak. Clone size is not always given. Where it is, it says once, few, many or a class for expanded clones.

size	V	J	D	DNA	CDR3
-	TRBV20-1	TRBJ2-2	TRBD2	TGCAGTGCTAGAGACGGGACTAGCGCCACCGGGGAGCTGTTTTTT	CSARDGTSATGELFF
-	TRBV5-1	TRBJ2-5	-	TGCGCCAGCAGCTTGCAAGGGGCTTACGAGACCCAGTACTTC	CASSLQGAYETQYF
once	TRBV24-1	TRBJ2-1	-	TGTGCCACCAGTGAGGTCAGCAATGAGCAGTTCTTC	CATSEVSNEQFF
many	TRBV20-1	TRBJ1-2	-	TGCAGTGCTCCTACAGGGTGGGATGGCTACACCTTC	CSAPTGWDGYTF
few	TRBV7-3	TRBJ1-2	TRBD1	TGTGCCAGCAGCTTAGGCCCGGGACAGGGCTATGGCTACACCTTC	CASSLGPGQGYGYTF
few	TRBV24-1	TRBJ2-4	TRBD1	TGTGCCACCAGTGGGGACAGAGGGGGAAACATTCAGTACTTC	CATSGDRGGNIQYF
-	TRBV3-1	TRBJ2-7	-	TGTGCCAGCAGCCAAGATCTTCCCCCCTACGAGCAGTACTTC	CASSQDLPPYEQYF
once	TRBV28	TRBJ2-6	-	TGTGCCAGCAGGTCCACAGGGTCATATGTCTCTGGGGCCAACGTCCTGACTTTC	CASRSTGSYVSGANVLTF
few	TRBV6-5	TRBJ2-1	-	TGTGCCAGCAAAGGGGGCTCCTACAATGAGCAGTTCTTC	CASKGGSYNEQFF
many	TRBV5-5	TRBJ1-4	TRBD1	TGTGCCAGCAGCTCGTCCCGGGACAGTGGTGAAAAACTGTTTTTT	CASSSSRDSGEKLFF
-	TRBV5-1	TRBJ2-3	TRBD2	TGCGCCAGTCGAGCGGGGGAGAATACGCAGTATTTT	CASRAGENTQYF
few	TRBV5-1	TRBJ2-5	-	TGCGCCAGCACCAAGCAAGGCGGGGGCCGAGGGGAGACCCAGTACTTC	CASTKQGGGRGETQYF
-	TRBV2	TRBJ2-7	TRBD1	TGTGCCAGCAGTTCCAAACCCGCCGGGACAGGGAGTTACGAGCAGTACTTC	CASSSKPAGTGSYEQYF
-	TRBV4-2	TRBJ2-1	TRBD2	TGTGCCAGCAGCCAGGGGGACTACTCCTACAATGAGCAGTTCTTC	CASSQGDYSYNEQFF
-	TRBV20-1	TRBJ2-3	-	TGCAGTGCTAGAGATCGTGGATTCACAGATACGCAGTATTTT	CSARDRGFTDTQYF